This T cell receptor (beta chain) was recorded in a study of T cells after posttransplantation cyclophosphamide. Study-wide findings and caveats: Blood and skin or GI T cell repertoires showed limited TRB overlap. After PTCy, TRB diversity resembled that of CNI/methotrexate controls.

Comments on this clone: Its target is unknown.

The method was immunoSEQ multiplex PCR; TCRdb's version includes in-frame clones alone and lacks a portion of them. The sample includes tens of thousands of clones, 92% seen only once; the top ten take less than 3.5%. This related bone marrow graft donor gave peripheral blood on the day of marrow donation. This CDR3 comprises 16 residues. Germline V gene lookup returns CDR1 LNHDA and CDR2 SQIVND (reference sequence). With V trimmed by 7 bases and J by 4 bases, 10 bases remained unmatched. The origin of this receptor is a woman aged 45-65 years in good health and a related stem cell transplant donor. The source material was PBMCs. This sequence joins TRBV19 and TRBJ2-2; 9 bases are a match to TRBD2. The CDR3 region has the DNA TGTGCCAGTATCATTAAAGCGGGAGGACCCACCGGGGAGCTGTTTTTT. Protein product: CASIIKAGGPTGELFF.